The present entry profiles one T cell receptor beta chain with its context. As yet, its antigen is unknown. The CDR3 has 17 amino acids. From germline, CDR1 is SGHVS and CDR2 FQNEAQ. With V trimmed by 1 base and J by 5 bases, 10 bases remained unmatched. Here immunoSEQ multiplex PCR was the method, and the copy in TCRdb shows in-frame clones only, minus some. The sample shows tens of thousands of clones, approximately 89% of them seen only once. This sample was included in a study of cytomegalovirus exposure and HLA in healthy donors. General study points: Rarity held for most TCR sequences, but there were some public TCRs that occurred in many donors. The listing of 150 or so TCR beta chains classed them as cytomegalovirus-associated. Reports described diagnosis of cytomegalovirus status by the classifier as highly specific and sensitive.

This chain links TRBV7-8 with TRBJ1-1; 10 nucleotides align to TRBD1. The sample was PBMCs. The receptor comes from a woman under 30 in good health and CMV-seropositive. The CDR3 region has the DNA TGTGCCAGCAGCTTAGTGAAATACGGGACAGGGGTGACTGAAGCTTTCTTT. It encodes CASSLVKYGTGVTEAFF.